The text below deals with one T cell receptor beta chain. RNA was isolated and reverse transcribed to cDNA, the sequencing template. Method: immunoSEQ multiplex PCR; TCRdb's copy keeps in-frame clones and lacks some. The data contain hundreds of thousands of clones, under 80% of them singletons. This sample stems from a study of CD8+ T cells in alopecia areata. Germline loops: CDR1 SNHLY, CDR2 FYNNEI. This CDR3 has 17 amino acids. V was clipped by 6 bases and J by 2 bases; unmatched bases: 15. J is TRBJ2-5 and V is TRBV2; TRBD1 agrees at 7 bases. Sequences were derived from CD4+ T cells sorted from blood, sampled at week 0. The clonotype was recovered from a human donor with alopecia areata. The DNA of the CDR3 is TGTGCCAGCAGCCAAACGGGTCACAGGGGTCCACAAGAGACCCAGTACTTC. This sequence encodes CASSQTGHRGPQETQYF. Filled out from reference TRBV2 and TRBJ2-5, the complete variable domain reads EPEVTQTPSHQVTQMGQEVILRCVPISNHLYFYWYRQILGQKVEFLVSFYNNEISEKSEIFDDQFSVERPDGSNFTLKIRSTKLEDSAMYFCASSQTGHRGPQETQYFGPGTRLLVL.